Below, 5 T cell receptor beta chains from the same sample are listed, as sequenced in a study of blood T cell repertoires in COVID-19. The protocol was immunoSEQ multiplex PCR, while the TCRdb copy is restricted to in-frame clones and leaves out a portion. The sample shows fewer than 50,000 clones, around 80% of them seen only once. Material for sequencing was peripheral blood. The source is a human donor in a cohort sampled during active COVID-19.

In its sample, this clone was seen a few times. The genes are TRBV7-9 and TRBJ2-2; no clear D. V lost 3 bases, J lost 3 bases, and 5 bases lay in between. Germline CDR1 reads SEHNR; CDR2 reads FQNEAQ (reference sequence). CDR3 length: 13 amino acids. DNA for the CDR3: TGTGCCAGCAGCTTTACGGACACCGGGGAGCTGTTTTTT. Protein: CASSFTDTGELFF.

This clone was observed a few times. The CDR3 protein is CASSLGGGAGGTDTQYF. The CDR3 DNA is TGCGCCAGCAGCTTGGGAGGCGGGGCAGGAGGCACAGATACGCAGTATTTT. The chain links TRBV5-1 to TRBJ2-3; TRBD2 is a possible D gene (6 bases). CDR1 is SGHRS and CDR2 is YFSETQ in the germline V gene. Trimming cost V 0 bases and J 1 base, with 15 bases left between them. The CDR3 is 17 amino acids. The full variable domain, its missing parts supplied by reference TRBV5-1 and TRBJ2-3, is KAGVTQTPRYLIKTRGQQVTLSCSPISGHRSVSWYQQTPGQGLQFLFEYFSETQRNKGNFPGRFSGRQFSNSRSEMNVSTLELGDSALYLCASSLGGGAGGTDTQYFGPGTRLTVL.

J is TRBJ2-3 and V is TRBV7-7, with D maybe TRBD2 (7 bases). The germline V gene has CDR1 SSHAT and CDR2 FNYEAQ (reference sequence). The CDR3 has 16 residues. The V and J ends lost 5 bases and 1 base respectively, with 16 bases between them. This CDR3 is CASSLGLGGRTDTQYF. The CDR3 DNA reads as TGTGCCAGCAGCCTAGGGTTGGGGGGGCGCACAGATACGCAGTATTTT.

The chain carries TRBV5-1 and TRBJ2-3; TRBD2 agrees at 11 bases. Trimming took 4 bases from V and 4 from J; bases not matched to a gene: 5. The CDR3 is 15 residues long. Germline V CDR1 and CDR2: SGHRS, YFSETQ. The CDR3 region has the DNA TGCGCCAGCAGCCCAGTAGCGGGAGGGCCAGATACGCAGTATTTT. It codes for CASSPVAGGPDTQYF.

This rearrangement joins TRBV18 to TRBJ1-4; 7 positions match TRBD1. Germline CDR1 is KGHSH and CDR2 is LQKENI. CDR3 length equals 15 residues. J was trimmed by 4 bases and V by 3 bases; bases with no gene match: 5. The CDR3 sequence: CASSPPTGINEKLFF. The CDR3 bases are TGTGCCAGCTCACCCCCGACAGGGATTAATGAAAAACTGTTTTTT. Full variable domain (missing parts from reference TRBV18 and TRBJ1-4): NAGVMQNPRHLVRRRGQEARLRCSPMKGHSHVYWYRQLPEEGLKFMVYLQKENIIDESGMPKERFSAEFPKEGPSILRIQQVVRGDSAAYFCASSPPTGINEKLFFGSGTQLSVL.